This T cell receptor (beta chain) appears in the sequencing data of a study of T cells in Graves' hyperthyroidism and ophthalmopathy (dated by TCRdb to between 2018 and 2021). Turning to the overall study: Peripheral blood was sampled at the time of initial diagnosis, prior to any treatment. The 100 discovery patients were randomly split 7:3 into training and test sets. Following sampling, methimazole starting at 30 mg daily was given to hyperthyroidism patients, and high-dose intravenous methylprednisolone was given to ophthalmopathy patients. In about 6 Graves' hyperthyroidism patients, the study also compared T-cell repertoires from thyroid tissue with T-cell repertoires from blood. According to the paper, TCR Vbeta CDR3 sequencing was carried out on over 130 peripheral blood samples, which came from approximately 41 ophthalmopathy, under 80 hyperthyroidism and around 17 progressor patients. A discovery cohort of about a hundred patients, approximately 44 with Graves' ophthalmopathy and 55 to 60 with stable Graves' hyperthyroidism, was used to find distinguishing TCR V-J signatures. An independent validation cohort of around 19 hyperthyroidism patients and 17 patients who later progressed to ophthalmopathy tested prospective prediction of ophthalmopathy.

This clonotype has only a few counts. What this receptor recognizes is not known. It has no much larger one-base neighbor in the sample; base qualities were not kept. A patient counted as having stable Graves' hyperthyroidism if no progression to ophthalmopathy occurred over 18 months of follow-up. Hyperthyroidism patients were newly diagnosed, had a disease duration of under 2 months, and were aged 18 to 65 years. Any patient with an uncontrolled infection, another autoimmune disease, pregnancy or lactation was excluded. Diagnoses relied on clinical symptoms, serum thyroxine and TRAb, thyroid ultrasound and orbital computed tomography. Ficoll-Paque density gradient centrifugation was used to isolate PBMCs from around 10 ml of fresh peripheral blood. Total RNA was extracted with Trizol reagent, and quality was checked on an Agilent 2100 Bioanalyzer. The junction shows trimming of 3 bases on V and 5 bases on J, plus 7 bases between the germline ends. The CDR3 runs 12 amino acids, cysteine and phenylalanine included. The only DNA kept is the CDR3, 36 bases in frame from the first base. The germline V gene encodes CDR1 ENHRY and CDR2 SYGVKD.

Amplification of TCR beta CDR3 regions was carried out from RNA transcripts. For the first round of RT-PCR on the TCR CDR3, the HTBI primer set was used together with the Qiagen OneStep RT-PCR kit. Libraries were constructed in a second round of multiplex PCR, after which size selection and purification were performed. The libraries were sequenced on an Illumina HiSeq2000 using paired-end 100 bp reads. Regarding the original processing steps: SOAPnuke was used to process the raw data, throwing out any read that contained adapters or uncalled bases, had a mean Phred below 15, or lacked an exact constant-primer or identifier match. COPE v1.2.5 was used to merge high-quality paired reads, and clonotypes were defined as unique nucleotide sequences. Clonotypes were aligned to IMGT TRBV, TRBD and TRBJ reference segments using MiTCR v1.1. The analysis was restricted to V-J combinations with a frequency above 0.0001, which together covered 99% to 99.2% of the repertoires. The TCS score was defined as F50 (clonal expansion) divided by E x V (chaos), with BLOSUM62-based TCRdist calculated between CDR3 peptides within each V-J. Welch's t-statistics and random forest reduced approximately 520 V-J features to fewer than 15, which were used in a naive Bayes classifier (R e1071). TCRdb itself trimmed the public reads at Q25 with fastp, ran MiXCR and retained productive beta chains. For every CDR3 protein sequence, its rows merge into one entry that carries the most common genes and DNA. TCRdb, not the authors, supplied the V and J calls. This sample comprises about 360,000 distinct CDR3 sequences, roughly an eighth of them detected only once. The ten largest make up 9.2% of the sample.

Overall study outcomes, separate from this receptor: In validation, progression to ophthalmopathy was predicted by the model with 55% to 71% sensitivity and 72.22% specificity, a median of about 6 months before onset. A 13 V-J signature model separated ophthalmopathy from stable hyperthyroidism, with around 88% sensitivity and approximately 81% specificity in cross-validation and 80%/75% in testing. Sample size was not statistically predetermined, and blinding of investigators to group allocation was not performed. Most expanded thyroid clonotypes (frequency above 0.001) were also detected in blood, a finding suggesting that blood repertoires may reflect thyroid immune responses.

The V gene is TRBV10-3 and the J gene is TRBJ1-1; the D gene is unclear. Sequences were obtained from blood. The receptor's source is a woman under 30 with Graves' hyperthyroidism. The CDR3: CAISDHGTEAFF. The DNA sequence is given as TGTGCCATCAGTGATCACGGGACTGAAGCTTTCTTT.